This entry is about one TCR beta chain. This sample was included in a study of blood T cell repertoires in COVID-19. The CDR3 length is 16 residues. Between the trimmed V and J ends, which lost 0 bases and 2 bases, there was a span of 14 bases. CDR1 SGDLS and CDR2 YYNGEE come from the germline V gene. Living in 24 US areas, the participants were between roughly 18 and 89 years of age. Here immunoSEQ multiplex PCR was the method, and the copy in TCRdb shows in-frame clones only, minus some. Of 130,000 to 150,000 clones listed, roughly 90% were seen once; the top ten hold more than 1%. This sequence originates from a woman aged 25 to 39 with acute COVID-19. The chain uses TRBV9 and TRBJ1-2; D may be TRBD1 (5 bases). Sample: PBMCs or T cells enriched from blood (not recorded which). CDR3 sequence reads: CASSVAPTVINYGYTF. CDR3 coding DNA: TGTGCCAGCAGCGTAGCCCCGACAGTGATAAACTATGGCTACACCTTC.